Below are 25 T cell receptor beta chains sequenced from a single sample in a study of blood T cell repertoires in COVID-19. Here immunoSEQ multiplex PCR was the method, and the copy in TCRdb shows in-frame clones only, minus some. The sample has 200,000 to 300,000 clones; approximately 81% are singletons. The sequenced sample was peripheral blood. The receptors come from a man aged 60 to 69 with acute or convalescent COVID-19.

This clone appeared a single time. The chain couples TRBV7-9 to TRBJ1-4; TRBD1 agrees at 8 bases. The V gene end was trimmed by 2 bases and the J gene end by 2 bases; junction bases not matched to a gene: 1. Germline V lookup: CDR1 SEHNR, CDR2 FQNEAQ (reference sequence). The length of the CDR3 is 15 residues. The CDR3 DNA sequence: TGTGCCAGCAGCTTACAGGGGGCGACTAATGAAAAACTGTTTTTT. This gives the protein CASSLQGATNEKLFF.

This clone showed up just once. This rearrangement joins TRBV28 to TRBJ2-1, with 9 bases identical to TRBD1. This CDR3 has 13 residues. V lost 6 bases, J lost 6 bases, and 3 bases stayed unmatched. Germline V gives CDR1 MDHEN, CDR2 SYDVKM. The CDR3 region is CASRQGAVNEQFF. CDR3 in DNA: TGTGCCAGCAGACAGGGGGCGGTCAATGAGCAGTTCTTC.

This chain connects TRBV30 to TRBJ1-4; possibly TRBD1 for D (6 bases). The CDR3 runs 17 residues. Looked up from germline, CDR1 is GTSNPN and CDR2 is SVGIG (reference sequence). V lost 4 bases and J 4 bases, leaving 22 bases between the germline ends. The CDR3 nucleotides read TGTGCCTGGACCACCATTGGGGCAGGGGCCTATAATGAAAAACTGTTTTTT. This sequence encodes CAWTTIGAGAYNEKLFF.

This clone has just a few counts. This chain links TRBV4-2 with TRBJ1-2, with 8 bases that match TRBD1. This CDR3 contains 16 residues. Germline loops: CDR1 LGHNA, CDR2 YNFKEQ. With V trimmed by 0 bases and J by 7 bases, 10 bases remained unmatched. Written as DNA, the CDR3 is TGTGCCAGCAGCCAAGAAGGACAGGGATCTCGAGGTGGCTACACCTTC. It is translated as CASSQEGQGSRGGYTF.

The chain combines TRBV7-8 with TRBJ2-5; tentatively, D is TRBD1 (7 bases). V was cut by 3 bases and J by 5 bases, with 10 bases left in between. Germline V gives CDR1 SGHVS, CDR2 FQNEAQ. The CDR3 is 13 amino acids. The CDR3, as DNA: TGTGCCAGCAGCTTCAGGGGGGAGGAGACCCAGTACTTC. Translating gives CASSFRGEETQYF. Combining the CDR3 with reference TRBV7-8 and TRBJ2-5 gives the whole variable domain GAGVSQSPRYKVAKRGQDVALRCDPISGHVSLFWYQQALGQGPEFLTYFQNEAQLDKSGLPSDRFFAERPEGSVSTLKIQRTQQEDSAVYLCASSFRGEETQYFGPGTRLLVL.

With regard to this clone: The junction shows a germline mismatch at one end, possibly a read error. This chain joins TRBV3-1 (or the pseudogene TRBV3-2) and TRBJ2-7, with 8 bases matching TRBD1. This CDR3 has 14 amino acids. Germline V gene data show CDR1 as LGHDT and CDR2 as YNNKEL (reference sequence). The chain's CDR3 is CASSPGQDYYKQYF. CDR3 nucleotide sequence: TGTGCCAGCAGCCCGGGACAGGACTACTACAAGCAGTACTTC.

This clone appeared once. This chain uses TRBV19 with TRBJ1-5; a possible D gene is TRBD1 (6 bases). The CDR3 runs to 14 residues. In germline, CDR1 is LNHDA, CDR2 SQIVND (reference sequence). Trimming took off 7 bases at V and 2 bases at J, with 12 bases between the two ends. The CDR3 spells CASTRGAGNQPQHF. The CDR3 DNA follows: TGTGCCAGTACCCGGGGGGCGGGCAATCAGCCCCAGCATTTT. Full variable domain (rest looked up from reference TRBV19 and TRBJ1-5): DGGITQSPKYLFRKEGQNVTLSCEQNLNHDAMYWYRQDPGQGLRLIYYSQIVNDFQKGDIAEGYSVSREKKESFPLTVTSAQKNPTAFYLCASTRGAGNQPQHFGDGTRLSIL.

The chain has TRBV27 and TRBJ1-4; 9 bases agree with TRBD1. Germline loops: CDR1 MNHEY, CDR2 SMNVEV (reference sequence). The CDR3 covers 14 residues. V trimming: 3 bases; J trimming: 5 bases; junction bases outside the gene matches: 1. CDR3 residues: CASSLGQGNEKLFF. The CDR3 nucleotides are TGTGCCAGCAGTTTGGGACAGGGAAATGAAAAACTGTTTTTT.

The genes are TRBV6-5 and TRBJ2-7; tentative D call: TRBD1 (5 bases). V was cut by 2 bases and J by 5 bases, with 7 bases left in between. Germline V gives CDR1 MNHEY, CDR2 SVGAGI. CDR3 length: 12 residues. CDR3 nucleotides: TGTGCCAGCAGTTACAGGGGAAACGAGCAGTACTTC. It translates to CASSYRGNEQYF.

V gene TRBV3-1 (or the pseudogene TRBV3-2) combines with J gene TRBJ1-3, with a tentative D call TRBD1 (5 bases). V was shortened by 6 bases and J by 0 bases, with 12 bases between the two germline ends. The length of the CDR3 is 15 residues. Germline loops: CDR1 LGHDT, CDR2 YNNKEL (reference sequence). For the CDR3, the DNA is TGTGCCAGCAGTCGGGCAGGGCCCTCTGGAAACACCATATATTTT. This encodes CASSRAGPSGNTIYF.

The chain links TRBV6-6 to TRBJ2-1; 9 bases agree with TRBD1. The length of the CDR3 is 12 residues. The junction had 7 bases not matched to a gene; V was cut back by 7 bases and J by 12 bases. CDR1 is MNHNY and CDR2 is SVGAGI in the germline V gene (reference sequence). The CDR3 nucleotides are TGTGCCAGCACCCTTCAACAGGGGGCGCAGTTCTTC. Translating it yields CASTLQQGAQFF.

This clone was picked up a small number of times. The J gene is TRBJ2-3, the V gene TRBV11-3; 10 bases line up with TRBD2. CDR1 is SGHNT and CDR2 is YENEEA in the germline V gene. The V gene end was trimmed by 5 bases and the J gene end by 2 bases; junction bases not matched to a gene: 7. The CDR3 sequence is 16 residues long. CDR3 amino acids: CASSARTSGFTDTQYF. In DNA form, the CDR3 reads TGTGCCAGCAGCGCCAGGACTAGCGGATTCACAGATACGCAGTATTTT. Full variable domain (rest looked up from reference TRBV11-3 and TRBJ2-3): EAGVVQSPRYKIIEKKQPVAFWCNPISGHNTLYWYLQNLGQGPELLIRYENEEAVDDSQLPKDRFSAERLKGVDSTLKIQPAELGDSAVYLCASSARTSGFTDTQYFGPGTRLTVL.

The V gene is TRBV14, the J gene TRBJ2-5, with 9 bases lining up with TRBD1. The CDR3 runs 15 residues. Looked up from germline, CDR1 is SGHDN and CDR2 is FVKESK. V was pared by 5 bases and J by 2 bases, with 6 bases of the junction left unmatched. This CDR3 reads CASSAGTGYQETQYF. The CDR3 DNA reads as TGTGCCAGCAGCGCCGGGACAGGGTATCAAGAGACCCAGTACTTC.

The chain is built from TRBV25-1 and TRBJ2-7; possibly TRBD1 for D (5 bases). This CDR3 has 12 residues. The germline gives CDR1 MGHDK, CDR2 SYGVNS. The germline V and J ends were trimmed by 8 bases and 12 bases, with 20 bases remaining between them. For the CDR3, the DNA is TGTGCCAGCTCCCAATCAGGGCATCCGTGGTACTTC. Protein product: CASSQSGHPWYF.

In this sample, this clone turned up a few times. The chain uses TRBV27 and TRBJ1-2; TRBD1 agrees at 8 bases. Germline V gene lookup returns CDR1 MNHEY and CDR2 SMNVEV (reference sequence). With 1 base clipped from V and 3 bases from J, the junction kept 4 bases outside the gene matches. The CDR3 covers 15 residues. The CDR3 sequence: CASSLWAGGDYGYTF. DNA of the CDR3: TGTGCCAGCAGTTTATGGGCAGGGGGCGACTATGGCTACACCTTC.

The chain uses TRBV7-6 and TRBJ2-5; TRBD2 agrees at 9 bases. Per germline, CDR1 SGHVS and CDR2 FNYEAQ. This CDR3 spans 15 amino acids. V lost 2 bases, J lost 5 bases, and 6 bases stayed unmatched. CDR3 loop: CASSLSSGIWETQYF. The CDR3 region has the DNA TGTGCCAGCAGCTTATCTAGCGGGATTTGGGAGACCCAGTACTTC.

V usage is TRBV9 and J usage is TRBJ1-2; weak D call: TRBD1 (5 bases). The CDR3 totals 14 residues. V gave up 4 bases and J gave up 3 bases, with 13 bases separating them. The germline gives CDR1 SGDLS, CDR2 YYNGEE. CDR3 residues: CASSQGVRDYGYTF. The CDR3 region has the DNA TGTGCCAGCAGCCAAGGCGTCAGGGACTATGGCTACACCTTC. Looking up the rest from reference TRBV9 and TRBJ1-2 gives the full variable domain: DSGVTQTPKHLITATGQRVTLRCSPRSGDLSVYWYQQSLDQGLQFLIQYYNGEERAKGNILERFSAQQFPDLHSELNLSSLELGDSALYFCASSQGVRDYGYTFGSGTRLTVV.

This rearrangement joins TRBV28 to TRBJ2-6; weak D call: TRBD2 (6 bases). CDR1 and CDR2 from the germline V gene are MDHEN and SYDVKM. V dropped 2 bases and J dropped 4 bases, with 18 bases sitting between them. This CDR3 region has 18 residues. The CDR3 region is CASSLGDLGLIGANVLTF. DNA of the CDR3: TGTGCCAGCAGTTTAGGGGACTTGGGGTTAATCGGGGCCAACGTCCTGACTTTC.

V and J are TRBV27 and TRBJ2-5; tentative D call: TRBD1 (5 bases). Germline V CDR1 and CDR2: MNHEY, SMNVEV (reference sequence). This CDR3 has 13 amino acids. Trimming removed 3 bases from V and 7 bases from J, with 12 bases in between. The CDR3 sequence is CASSFGALGTQYF. The CDR3 nucleotides are TGTGCCAGCAGTTTTGGGGCCCTCGGGACCCAGTACTTC.

The rearrangement links TRBV18 to TRBJ1-1; the match to TRBD1 covers 9 bases. CDR3 size: 15 residues. The J segment lost 5 bases and the V segment lost 3 bases, leaving 7 bases of the junction unmatched. Germline CDR1 reads KGHSH; CDR2 reads LQKENI. The CDR3 loop reads CASSPLQGAMTEAFF. For the CDR3, the DNA is TGTGCCAGCTCACCCCTACAGGGGGCGATGACTGAAGCTTTCTTT.

The J gene is TRBJ2-7, the V gene TRBV7-2, with D possibly matching TRBD2 (5 bases). The CDR3 is 14 residues long. V was clipped by 0 bases and J by 2 bases, with 8 bases between them. Germline values: CDR1 SGHTA, CDR2 FQGNSA. CDR3 region: CASSLAGEAYEQYF. The CDR3 DNA reads as TGTGCCAGCAGCTTAGCGGGAGAAGCCTACGAGCAGTACTTC.

The J gene is TRBJ2-5, the V gene TRBV6-5; 9 bases match TRBD1. Germline V lookup: CDR1 MNHEY, CDR2 SVGAGI. The CDR3 is 15 residues long. V gave up 2 bases and J gave up 4 bases; unmatched junction bases: 5. The CDR3 loop is CASSYIGTGRETQYF. As DNA, the CDR3 is TGTGCCAGCAGTTACATAGGGACAGGGAGAGAGACCCAGTACTTC.

V usage is TRBV19 and J usage is TRBJ1-1; D ambiguous. Trimming took 5 bases from V and 3 from J, leaving 4 bases between them. Germline V gene lookup returns CDR1 LNHDA and CDR2 SQIVND (reference sequence). The CDR3 contains 11 residues. The CDR3 loop is CASSFYTEAFF. The CDR3 DNA reads as TGTGCCAGTAGTTTCTACACTGAAGCTTTCTTT.

This chain links TRBV6-5 with TRBJ2-7, with 8 bases identical to TRBD1. The CDR3 runs 16 residues. V trimming: 2 bases; J trimming: 3 bases; junction bases outside the gene matches: 9. Looked up from germline, CDR1 is MNHEY and CDR2 is SVGAGI. The CDR3 here is CASSYRGQVPFYEQYF. The DNA for the CDR3 is TGTGCCAGCAGTTACCGGGGACAGGTTCCTTTCTACGAGCAGTACTTC.

This clone was seen a few times. The chain joins TRBV5-1 to TRBJ2-5; 7 nucleotides align to TRBD1. This CDR3 has 17 residues. Per the germline V gene, CDR1 is SGHRS and CDR2 is YFSETQ. V trimming: 0 bases; J trimming: 1 base; junction bases outside the gene matches: 9. The CDR3 here is CASSLGVGGVSQETQYF. Written as DNA, the CDR3 is TGCGCCAGCAGCTTGGGGGTAGGGGGCGTGAGCCAAGAGACCCAGTACTTC.